The present entry profiles one TCR beta chain with its context. This sample was taken from a study of blood T cell repertoires in COVID-19. For the study at large: PBMCs, B-cell-depleted T cells, or T cells were the source of the cDNA or gDNA that made up the material.

Germline V gene data show CDR1 as MNHEY and CDR2 as SVGAGI. Trimming took 0 bases from V and 6 from J, leaving 8 bases between them. This CDR3 region has 13 residues. Generated by immunoSEQ multiplex PCR, the TCRdb table keeps only in-frame clones and is missing some. The sample lists over 85,000 clones; nearly 90% were seen once. This clonotype was sampled from a man between 50 and 59 years old with active COVID-19. J is TRBJ1-2 and V is TRBV6-5; D not certain. The sequenced material came from peripheral blood. CDR3 bases: TGTGCCAGCAGTTACTCGTCACGGGATGGCTACACCTTC. It translates to CASSYSSRDGYTF.